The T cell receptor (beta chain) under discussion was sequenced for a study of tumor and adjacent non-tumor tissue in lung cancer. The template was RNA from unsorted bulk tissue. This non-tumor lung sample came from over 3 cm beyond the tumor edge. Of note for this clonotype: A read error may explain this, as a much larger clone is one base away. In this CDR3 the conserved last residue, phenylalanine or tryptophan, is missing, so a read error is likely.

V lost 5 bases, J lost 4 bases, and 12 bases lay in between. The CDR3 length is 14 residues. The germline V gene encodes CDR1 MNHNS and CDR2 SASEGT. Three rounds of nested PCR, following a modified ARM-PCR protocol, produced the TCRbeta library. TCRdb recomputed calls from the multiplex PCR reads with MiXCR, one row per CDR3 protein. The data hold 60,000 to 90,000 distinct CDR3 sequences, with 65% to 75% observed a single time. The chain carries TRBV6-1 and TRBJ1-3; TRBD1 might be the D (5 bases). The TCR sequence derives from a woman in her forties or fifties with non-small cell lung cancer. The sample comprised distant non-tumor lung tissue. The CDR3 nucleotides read TGTGCCAGCAGTTCAGGGCTGGAGGGAAACACCATATATTAT. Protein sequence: CASSSGLEGNTIYY.